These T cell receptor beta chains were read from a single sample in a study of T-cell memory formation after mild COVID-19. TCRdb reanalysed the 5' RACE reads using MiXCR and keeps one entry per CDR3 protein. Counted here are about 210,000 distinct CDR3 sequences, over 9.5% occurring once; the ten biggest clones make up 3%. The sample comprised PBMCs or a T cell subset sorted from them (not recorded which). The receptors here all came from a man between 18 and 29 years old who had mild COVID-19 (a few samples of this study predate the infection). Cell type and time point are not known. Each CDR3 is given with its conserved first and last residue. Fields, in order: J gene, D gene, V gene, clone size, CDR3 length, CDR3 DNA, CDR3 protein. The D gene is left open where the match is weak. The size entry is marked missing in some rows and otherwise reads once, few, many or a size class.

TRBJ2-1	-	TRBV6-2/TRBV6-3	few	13	TGTGCCAGCAGTGGGAGCCCCTACAATGAGCAGTTCTTC	CASSGSPYNEQFF
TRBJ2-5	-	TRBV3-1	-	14	TGTGCCAGCACCCGGGGCATAGCACAAGAGACCCAGTACTTC	CASTRGIAQETQYF
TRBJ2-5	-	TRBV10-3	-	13	TGTGCCATCAGTGATCCTCCAACGGAGACCCAGTACTTC	CAISDPPTETQYF
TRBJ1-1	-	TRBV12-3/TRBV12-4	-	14	TGTGCCAGCAGTTTAGAGGGCCTAGGGACTGAAGCTTTCTTT	CASSLEGLGTEAFF
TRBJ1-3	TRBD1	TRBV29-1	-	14	TGCAGCATTATACAGGGGGCAGGGGGAAACACCATATATTTT	CSIIQGAGGNTIYF
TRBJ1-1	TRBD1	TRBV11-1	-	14	TGTGCCAGCAACCGACAGGGAGGAGTGGCTGAAGCTTTCTTT	CASNRQGGVAEAFF
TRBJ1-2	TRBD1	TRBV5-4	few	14	TGTGCCAGCAGCTCCACCCGGACAGGGTATGGCTACACCTTC	CASSSTRTGYGYTF
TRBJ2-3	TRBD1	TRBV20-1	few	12	TGCAGTGCGCCGGGGACAGGAGATACGCAGTATTTT	CSAPGTGDTQYF
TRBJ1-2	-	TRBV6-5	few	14	TGTGCCAGCAGTTACTCCCTAGGGCAGGAGGGCTACACCTTC	CASSYSLGQEGYTF
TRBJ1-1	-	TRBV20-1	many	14	TGCAGTGCTAGAGAGGGGCCAGGCGTCACTGAAGCTTTCTTT	CSAREGPGVTEAFF
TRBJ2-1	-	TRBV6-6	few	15	TGTGCCAGCAGTTACGGGAGTCTCGGGCTCAATGAGCAGTTCTTC	CASSYGSLGLNEQFF
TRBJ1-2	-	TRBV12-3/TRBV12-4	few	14	TGTGCCAGCAGGCCCTCTTGGAGGAACTATGGCTACACCTTC	CASRPSWRNYGYTF
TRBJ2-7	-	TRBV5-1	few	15	TGCGCCAGCAACTCCGGAGGGCGGTGGCGGAACGAGCAGTACTTC	CASNSGGRWRNEQYF
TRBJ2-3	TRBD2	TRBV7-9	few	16	TGTGCCAGCAGCTTAGCGCTAGCGGGGGGCCCAGATACGCAGTATTTT	CASSLALAGGPDTQYF
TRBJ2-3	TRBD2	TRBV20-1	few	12	TGCAGTGCCCTTGGGACTAAAGATACGCAGTATTTT	CSALGTKDTQYF
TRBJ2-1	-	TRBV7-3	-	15	TGTGCCAGCAGCCTGGGGACCTCTAGGTACAATGAGCAGTTCTTC	CASSLGTSRYNEQFF
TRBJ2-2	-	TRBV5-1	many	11	TGCGCCAGCAGGGACACCGGGGAGCTGTTTTTT	CASRDTGELFF
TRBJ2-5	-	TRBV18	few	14	TGTGCCAGCTCACACAACAGGGAGTCGGAGACCCAGTACTTC	CASSHNRESETQYF
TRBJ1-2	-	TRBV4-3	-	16	TGCGCCAGCAGCCAAGATCATCTGACGGGGATGGGCGGCTACACCTTC	CASSQDHLTGMGGYTF
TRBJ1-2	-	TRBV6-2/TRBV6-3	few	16	TGTGCCAGCGGAATTTCACTACGTGGCGCGGCCTATGGCTACACCTTC	CASGISLRGAAYGYTF
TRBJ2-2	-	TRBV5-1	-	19	TGCGCCAGCAGGCGGGGAAACAGGGCCGCTCCAGGGGACACCGGGGAGCTGTTTTTT	CASRRGNRAAPGDTGELFF
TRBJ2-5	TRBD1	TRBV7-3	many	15	TGTGCCAGCGCAGCGGACAGGGGGCTTGGGAAGACCCAGTACTTC	CASAADRGLGKTQYF
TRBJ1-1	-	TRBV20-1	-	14	TGCAGTGCTAGAGAGGGACACCAGAACACTGAAGCTTTCTTT	CSAREGHQNTEAFF
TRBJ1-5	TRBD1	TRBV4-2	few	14	TGTGCCAGCAGCCGGCCGGGACAGGATCAGCCCCAGCATTTT	CASSRPGQDQPQHF
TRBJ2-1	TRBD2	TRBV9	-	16	TGTGCCAGCAGCGTAGGGAAGACTAGCGGCTACAATGAGCAGTTCTTC	CASSVGKTSGYNEQFF
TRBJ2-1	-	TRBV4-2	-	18	TGTGCCAGCAGCCATGACCCGGGGGGCCTAGGGTCCTACAATGAGCAGTTCTTC	CASSHDPGGLGSYNEQFF